This TCR beta chain was captured by sequencing in a study of TIL therapy for anti-PD-1-resistant metastatic lung cancer (dated by TCRdb to about 2021). The study in broad terms: Tumors were collected before any PD-1/PD-L1 blockade, after which patients were given nivolumab, and patients who progressed were given lymphodepletion, an infusion of expanded TIL and IL-2. A median age of about 57 years (range about 35-80) and a median tumor PD-L1 proportion score of about 5.4% were recorded among enrolled patients. The cohort was predominantly lung adenocarcinoma, with several EGFR-mutant and two ALK-rearranged tumors, and half of patients were current or former smokers. Across the cohort, whole-exome sequencing showed a median non-synonymous tumor mutation burden of 1.5 mutations per megabase. T cell receptor beta sequencing of tumor and peripheral blood served to follow clonotypes across the tumor, the expanded TIL product, and serial blood samples. General findings and caveats noted by the study authors: The cohort was highly selected, including more treatment-naive, never-smoker and oncogene-addicted patients than is typical, which limits generalizability. Clonotypes from the infused TIL partially replaced the baseline peripheral repertoire and then declined over months, and persistence showed no apparent association with response. The study protocol defined all tumor marker inferences as exploratory.

About this clone itself: Which antigen it targets is not known. Base qualities were left out, and no much larger clone turns up one base away.

The time point label, read with the paper, signifies: pre-treatment sample, taken before nivolumab and TIL therapy. A phase I trial run at two centers enrolled adults with stage 4 NSCLC between October 2017 and January 2020. Samples were obtained from a single-arm, open-label phase I trial in which tumor-infiltrating lymphocyte therapy with nivolumab was evaluated in advanced non-small cell lung cancer. Blood mononuclear cells were isolated from EDTA tubes by Ficoll gradient and were snap-frozen as pellets, and DNA was extracted with a Qiagen mini-prep kit. The CDR3 measures 15 amino acids from cysteine to phenylalanine. Only CDR3 DNA remains: 45 bases, in frame from the first base. Unmatched junction bases come to 3, with V trimmed by 0 bases and J by 6 bases. As encoded in the germline V gene (reference sequence), CDR1 is SGHNT while CDR2 is YYREEE. The immunoSEQ v3 hsTCRB kit was used to amplify TCR beta CDR3 regions from genomic DNA through bias-controlled multiplex PCR. TCR libraries were sequenced on an Illumina NextSeq 500 to 1.5 million to 2.5 million read pairs for survey level or 5-6 million for deep level. In the authors' own workflow: V, D and J genes were assigned, non-productive sequences were removed, and clonality was reported by immunoSEQ Analyzer software. Repertoires were compared using productive Simpson clonality and Morisita overlap index of productive TRB rearrangements between infused TIL and blood. Absolute clonotype counts in blood were estimated as lymphocyte count times CD3+ fraction times the clone's productive frequency. TCRdb retrieved this table from immuneACCESS and kept in-frame rearrangements only. Not all clones are present; in checked studies, unresolved V genes account for under half, and no reason is known for the remainder. V, J and clone size are those of that table, while D and trimming were read from the DNA. The sample table lists 50,000 to 60,000 clones, 81% of them with a count of one. The top ten clonotypes cover just under 3% of the sample.

The material was blood, obtained at baseline. The TCR sequence derives from a person between 25 and 80 years old with non-small cell lung cancer. The rearranged segments are TRBV5-4 and TRBJ1-2; TRBD1 agrees with 12 junctional bases. The CDR3 protein is CASSLGDRGPHGYTF. The nucleotide sequence reads as follows: TGTGCCAGCAGCTTGGGGGACAGGGGGCCCCATGGCTACACCTTC.